This record covers a single T cell receptor (beta chain). Its specificity is unknown. Each CDR3 protein gets one entry after TCRdb re-called the RT-PCR reads with MiXCR. The table includes some 850,000 distinct CDR3 sequences, around 20% detected once. The source of the sample is a study of response to subunit inactivated influenza vaccine. Findings of the study overall: Few additional T cells are recruited per seasonal influenza vaccination, authors suggested.

The source of this sequence is a man aged 45 to 65 who received an inactivated influenza vaccine. Source: PBMCs from blood, taken more than 4 days after vaccination.

In nucleotides, the CDR3 is TGTGCCAGCAGCACCCTTAGTTACAATGAGCAGTTCTTC. It codes for CASSTLSYNEQFF. J is TRBJ2-1 and V is TRBV7-2; no reliable D call. Between the trimmed V and J ends, which lost 5 bases and 4 bases, there was a span of 9 bases. Germline V lookup: CDR1 SGHTA, CDR2 FQGNSA. The CDR3 has 13 amino acids.